This TCR beta chain originates from a study of PD-1 blockade in mismatch repair-deficient tumors. Study information: Enrolled about 2013-2016, patients had progressing, pretreated mismatch repair-deficient cancers of more than ten types. Study conclusions and caveats: Rapid post-treatment expansion, then contraction, generally preceding radiologic response, marked tumor-resident clones.

TCRdb keeps only in-frame clones here, not all; method: immunoSEQ multiplex PCR. Of roughly 15,000 clones listed, approximately 80% are singletons. As to this clone: Its specificity is not known.

PCR or immunohistochemistry showed mismatch repair deficiency in every enrolled patient. Three pembrolizumab responders had their TCRs sequenced. In germline, CDR1 is SNHLY, CDR2 FYNNEI. The CDR3 has 16 residues. Between the trimmed V and J ends, which lost 10 bases and 0 bases, there was a span of 19 bases. The chain recombines TRBV2 with TRBJ1-5; weak D call: TRBD1 (5 bases). This material consisted of PBMCs, taken less than 15 weeks after starting pembrolizumab. The receptor's source is an adult with mismatch repair-deficient cancer. CDR3 region: CATRAPGTNSNQPQHF. The CDR3, as DNA: TGTGCCACCAGGGCCCCAGGAACGAATAGCAATCAGCCCCAGCATTTT.